This TCR beta chain stems from a study of blood T cell repertoires in COVID-19. For recovered donors of Cohort 3, there were two negative PCRs, clearance, or symptom resolution. This clone occurred once. Trimming left V 1 base short and J 0 bases short, with 10 bases between. CDR1 SGHKS and CDR2 YYEKEE come from the germline V gene (reference sequence). The CDR3 totals 15 residues. Sequencing was performed with immunoSEQ multiplex PCR; in TCRdb, only in-frame clones are kept and a portion is missing. The repertoire holds approximately 200,000 clones, with around 85% as singletons. The sample comprised PBMCs or T cells enriched from blood (not recorded which). The chain employs TRBV5-5 and TRBJ1-2, with a possible D match to TRBD1 (6 bases). This TCR came from a man aged 40-55 years who had recovered from COVID-19. CDR3 residues: CASSLLGGTNYGYTF. The CDR3, as DNA: TGTGCCAGCAGCTTGTTAGGGGGAACTAACTATGGCTACACCTTC.